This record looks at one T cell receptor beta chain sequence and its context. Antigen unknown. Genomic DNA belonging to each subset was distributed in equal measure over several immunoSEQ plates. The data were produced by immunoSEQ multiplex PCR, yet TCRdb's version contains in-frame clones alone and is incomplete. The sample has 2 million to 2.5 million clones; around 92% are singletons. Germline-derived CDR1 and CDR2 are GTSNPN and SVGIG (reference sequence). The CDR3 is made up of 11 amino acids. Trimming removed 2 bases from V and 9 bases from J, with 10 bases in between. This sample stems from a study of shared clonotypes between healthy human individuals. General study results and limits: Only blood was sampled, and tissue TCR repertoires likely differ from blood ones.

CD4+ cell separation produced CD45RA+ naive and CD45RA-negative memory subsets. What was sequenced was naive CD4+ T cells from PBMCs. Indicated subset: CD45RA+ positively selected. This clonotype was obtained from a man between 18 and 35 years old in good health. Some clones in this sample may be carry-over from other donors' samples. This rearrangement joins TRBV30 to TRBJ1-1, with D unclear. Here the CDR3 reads CAWSSSLKAFF. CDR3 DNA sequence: TGTGCCTGGAGTTCAAGTCTGAAAGCTTTCTTT.